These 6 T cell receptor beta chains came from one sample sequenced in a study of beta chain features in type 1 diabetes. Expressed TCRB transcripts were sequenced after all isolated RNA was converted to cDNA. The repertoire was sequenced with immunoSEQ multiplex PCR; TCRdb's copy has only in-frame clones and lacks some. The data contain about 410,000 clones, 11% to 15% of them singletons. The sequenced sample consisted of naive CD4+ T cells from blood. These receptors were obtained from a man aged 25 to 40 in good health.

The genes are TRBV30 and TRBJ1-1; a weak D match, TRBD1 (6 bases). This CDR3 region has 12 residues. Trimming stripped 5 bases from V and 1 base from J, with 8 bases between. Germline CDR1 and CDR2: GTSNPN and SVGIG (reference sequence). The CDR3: CAWQDRNTEAFF. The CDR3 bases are TGTGCCTGGCAGGACAGGAACACTGAAGCTTTCTTT.

The CDR3 loop reads CASSLVGTGGLIETQYF. As DNA, the CDR3 is TGTGCCAGCAGCTTAGTTGGGACAGGGGGTTTGATCGAGACCCAGTACTTC. The chain joins TRBV7-6 to TRBJ2-5; 11 nucleotides match TRBD1. The CDR3 runs to 17 residues. Trimming cost V 1 base and J 5 bases; bases outside gene matches: 9. From germline, CDR1 is SGHVS and CDR2 FNYEAQ.

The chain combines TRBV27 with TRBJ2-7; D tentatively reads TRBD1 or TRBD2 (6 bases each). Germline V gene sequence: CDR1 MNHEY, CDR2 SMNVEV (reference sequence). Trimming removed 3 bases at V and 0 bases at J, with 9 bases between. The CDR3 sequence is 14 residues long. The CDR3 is CASSFGGSSYEQYF. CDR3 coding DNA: TGTGCCAGCAGTTTCGGGGGCAGCTCCTACGAGCAGTACTTC.

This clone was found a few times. CDR3 in DNA: TGTGCCAGCAGAAAACAGGGGGCAGAGACCCAGTACTTC. As protein: CASRKQGAETQYF. This sequence joins TRBV13 and TRBJ2-5, with 9 bases identical to TRBD1. The CDR3 runs 13 residues. The V gene end was trimmed by 6 bases and the J gene end by 4 bases; junction bases not matched to a gene: 3. CDR1 and CDR2 from the germline V gene are PRHDT and FYEKMQ (reference sequence).

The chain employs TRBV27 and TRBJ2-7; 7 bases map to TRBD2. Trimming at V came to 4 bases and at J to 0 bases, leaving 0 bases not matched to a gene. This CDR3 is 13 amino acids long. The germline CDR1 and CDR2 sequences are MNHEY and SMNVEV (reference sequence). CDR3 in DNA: TGTGCCAGCAGTTGGGACTACTCCTACGAGCAGTACTTC. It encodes CASSWDYSYEQYF.

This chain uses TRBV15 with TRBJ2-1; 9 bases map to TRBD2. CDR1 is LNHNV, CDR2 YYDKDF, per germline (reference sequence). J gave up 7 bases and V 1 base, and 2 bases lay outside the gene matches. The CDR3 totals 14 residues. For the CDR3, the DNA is TGTGCCACCAGCAGAGTTAGCGGGAGTAATGAGCAGTTCTTC. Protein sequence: CATSRVSGSNEQFF.